This T cell receptor beta chain derives from a study of T cells in Graves' hyperthyroidism and ophthalmopathy. Findings of the study overall: Blood samples included most of the expanded thyroid clonotypes exceeding 0.001.

Looked up from germline, CDR1 is SGHTA and CDR2 is FQGNSA. J lost 8 bases, V lost 5 bases, and 6 bases had no gene match. This CDR3 is 14 amino acids long. Amplified TCR beta CDR3 regions came from RNA transcripts. Primed by the HTBI set, a first-round RT-PCR was run on the TCR CDR3. One entry per CDR3 protein, called by TCRdb with MiXCR from the multiplex PCR reads. The sample has 130,000 to 150,000 distinct CDR3 sequences; around 21% are singletons. On this clonotype itself: Its cognate antigen is unknown.

Source material for PBMCs was less than 12 ml fresh peripheral blood. The source of this sequence is a woman between 45 and 65 years old with Graves' hyperthyroidism that later progressed to Graves' ophthalmopathy. What was sequenced was blood. V is TRBV7-2 and J is TRBJ1-2, with TRBD1 matching 12 bases. CDR3 amino acids: CASSRDRGRRGYTF. In nucleotides, the CDR3 is TGTGCCAGCAGCCGGGACAGGGGGCGGCGAGGCTACACCTTC.